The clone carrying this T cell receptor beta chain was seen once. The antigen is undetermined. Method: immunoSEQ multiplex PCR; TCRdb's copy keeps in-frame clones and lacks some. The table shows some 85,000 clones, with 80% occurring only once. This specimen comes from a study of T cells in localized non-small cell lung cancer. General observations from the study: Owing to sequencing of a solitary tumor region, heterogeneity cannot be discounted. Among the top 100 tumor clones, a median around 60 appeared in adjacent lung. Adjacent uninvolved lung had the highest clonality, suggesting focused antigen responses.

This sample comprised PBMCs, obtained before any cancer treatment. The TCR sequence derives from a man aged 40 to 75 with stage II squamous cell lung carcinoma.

The CDR3 loop reads CASSPDLNQPQHF. DNA of the CDR3: TGCGCCAGCAGCCCTGACCTTAATCAGCCCCAGCATTTT. The chain links TRBV5-1 to TRBJ1-5; the D is unclear. The germline V gene encodes CDR1 SGHRS and CDR2 YFSETQ. The CDR3 consists of 13 residues. Trimming shortened V by 4 bases and J by 4 bases, and 9 bases separated the two germline ends.